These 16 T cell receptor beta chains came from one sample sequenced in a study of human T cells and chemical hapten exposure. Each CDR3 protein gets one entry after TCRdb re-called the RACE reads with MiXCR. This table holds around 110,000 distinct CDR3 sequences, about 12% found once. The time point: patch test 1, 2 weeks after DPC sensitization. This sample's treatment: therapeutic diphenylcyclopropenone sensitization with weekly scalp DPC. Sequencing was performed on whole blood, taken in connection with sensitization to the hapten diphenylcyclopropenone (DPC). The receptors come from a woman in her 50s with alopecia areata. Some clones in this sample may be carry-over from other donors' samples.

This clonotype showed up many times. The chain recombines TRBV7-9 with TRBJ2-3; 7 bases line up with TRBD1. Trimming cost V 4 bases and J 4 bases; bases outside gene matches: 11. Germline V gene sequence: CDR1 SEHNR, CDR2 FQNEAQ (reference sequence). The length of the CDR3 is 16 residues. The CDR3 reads CASSSPTGDTADTQYF. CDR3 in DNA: TGTGCCAGCAGCTCTCCTACAGGGGATACAGCAGATACGCAGTATTTT.

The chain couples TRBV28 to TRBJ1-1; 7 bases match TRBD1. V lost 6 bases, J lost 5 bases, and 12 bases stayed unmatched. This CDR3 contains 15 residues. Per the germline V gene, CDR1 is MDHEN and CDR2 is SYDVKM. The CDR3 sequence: CASRSGQKSATEAFF. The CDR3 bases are TGTGCCAGCAGATCGGGACAGAAATCAGCGACTGAAGCTTTCTTT.

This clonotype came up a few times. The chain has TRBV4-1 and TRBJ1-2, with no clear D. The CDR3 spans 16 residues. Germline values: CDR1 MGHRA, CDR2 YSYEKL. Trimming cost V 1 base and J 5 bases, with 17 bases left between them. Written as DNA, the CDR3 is TGCGCCAGCAGCCAAGTAGAGGACCATATGGCGTATGGCTACACCTTC. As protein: CASSQVEDHMAYGYTF.

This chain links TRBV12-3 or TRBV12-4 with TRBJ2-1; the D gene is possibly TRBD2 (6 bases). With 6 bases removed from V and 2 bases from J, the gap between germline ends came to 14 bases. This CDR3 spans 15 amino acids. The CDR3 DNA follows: TGTGCCAGCAGAAGGCGGGGAGGTACCTACAATGAGCAGTTCTTC. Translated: CASRRRGGTYNEQFF.

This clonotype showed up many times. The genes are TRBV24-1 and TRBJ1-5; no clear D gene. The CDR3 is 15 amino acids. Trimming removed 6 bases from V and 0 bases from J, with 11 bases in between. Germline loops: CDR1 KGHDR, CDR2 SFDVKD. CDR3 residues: CATSSGILSNQPQHF. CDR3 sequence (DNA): TGTGCCACCAGTTCAGGAATCCTTAGCAATCAGCCCCAGCATTTT.

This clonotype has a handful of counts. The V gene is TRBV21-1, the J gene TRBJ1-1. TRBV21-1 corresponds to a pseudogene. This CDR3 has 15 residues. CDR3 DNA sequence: TGTGCCAGCAGCAAAATCCTCGGTGAAAAGCGTGAAGCTTTCTTT. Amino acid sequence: CASSKILGEKREAFF.

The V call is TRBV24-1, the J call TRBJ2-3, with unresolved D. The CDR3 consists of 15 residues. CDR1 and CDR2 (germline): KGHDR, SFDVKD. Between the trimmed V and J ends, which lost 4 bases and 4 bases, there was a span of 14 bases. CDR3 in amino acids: CATSEPGPPSDTQYF. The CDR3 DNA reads TGTGCCACCAGTGAACCTGGACCTCCGTCAGATACGCAGTATTTT.

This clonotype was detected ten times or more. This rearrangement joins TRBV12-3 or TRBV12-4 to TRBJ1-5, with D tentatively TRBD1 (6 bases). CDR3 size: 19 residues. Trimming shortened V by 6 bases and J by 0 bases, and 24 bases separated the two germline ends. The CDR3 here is CASSPKLWIRQDSNQPQHF. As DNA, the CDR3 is TGTGCCAGCAGCCCGAAGCTCTGGATTCGACAGGATAGCAATCAGCCCCAGCATTTT.

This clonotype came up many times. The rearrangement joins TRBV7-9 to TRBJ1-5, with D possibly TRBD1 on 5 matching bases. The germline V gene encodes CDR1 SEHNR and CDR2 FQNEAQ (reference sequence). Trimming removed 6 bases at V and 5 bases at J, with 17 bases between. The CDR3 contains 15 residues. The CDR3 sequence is CASSFSDRGHQPQHF. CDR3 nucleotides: TGTGCCAGCAGTTTCTCCGACCGGGGCCATCAGCCCCAGCATTTT.

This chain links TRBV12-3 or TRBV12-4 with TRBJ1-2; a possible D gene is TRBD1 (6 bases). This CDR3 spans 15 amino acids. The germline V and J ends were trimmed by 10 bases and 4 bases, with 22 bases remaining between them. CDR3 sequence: CANSDNREIRYGYTF. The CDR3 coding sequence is TGTGCCAACAGCGACAACAGGGAGATTCGCTATGGCTACACCTTC.

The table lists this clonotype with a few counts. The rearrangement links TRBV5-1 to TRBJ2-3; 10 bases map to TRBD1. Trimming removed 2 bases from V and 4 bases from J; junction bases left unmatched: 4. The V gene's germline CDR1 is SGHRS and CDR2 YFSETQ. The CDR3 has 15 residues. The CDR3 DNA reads TGCGCCAGCAGCTTAGGGACAGGGGCGGCAGATACGCAGTATTTT. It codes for CASSLGTGAADTQYF.

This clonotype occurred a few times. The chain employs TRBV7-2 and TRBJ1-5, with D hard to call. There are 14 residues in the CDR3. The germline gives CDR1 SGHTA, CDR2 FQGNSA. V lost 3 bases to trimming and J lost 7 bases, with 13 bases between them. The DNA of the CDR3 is TGTGCCAGCAGCTTTAACCGAGGTGAGCAGCCCCAGCATTTT. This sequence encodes CASSFNRGEQPQHF.

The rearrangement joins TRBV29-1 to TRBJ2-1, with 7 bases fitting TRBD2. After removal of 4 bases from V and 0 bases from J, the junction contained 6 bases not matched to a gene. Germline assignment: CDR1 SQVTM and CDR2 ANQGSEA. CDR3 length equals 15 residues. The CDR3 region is CSVGRLADSYNEQFF. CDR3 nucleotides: TGCAGCGTTGGGCGACTAGCCGACTCCTACAATGAGCAGTTCTTC.

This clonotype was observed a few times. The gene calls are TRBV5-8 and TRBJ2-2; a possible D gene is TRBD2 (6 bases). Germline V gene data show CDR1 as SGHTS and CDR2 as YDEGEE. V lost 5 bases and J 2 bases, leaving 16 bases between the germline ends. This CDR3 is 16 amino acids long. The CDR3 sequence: CASRPEGLLNTGELFF. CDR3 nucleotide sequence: TGTGCCAGCAGGCCGGAGGGGCTTCTTAACACCGGGGAGCTGTTTTTT.

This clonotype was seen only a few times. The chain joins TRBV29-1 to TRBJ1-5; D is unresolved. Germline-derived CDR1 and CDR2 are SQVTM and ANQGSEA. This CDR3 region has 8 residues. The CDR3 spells CNNQPQHF. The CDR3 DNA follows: TGCAACAATCAGCCCCAGCATTTT.

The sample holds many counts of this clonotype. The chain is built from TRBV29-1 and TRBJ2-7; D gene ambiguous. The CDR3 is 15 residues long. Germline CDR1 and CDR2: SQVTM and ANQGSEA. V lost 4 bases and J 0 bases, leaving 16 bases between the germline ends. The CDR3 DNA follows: TGCAGCGTTGGAATCCCAGGTGGGGTCTCCTACGAGCAGTACTTC. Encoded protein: CSVGIPGGVSYEQYF.